Listed below are T cell receptor beta chains from one sample, sequenced in a study of liver allograft versus peripheral blood T cells. TCRdb fed the reads into MiXCR, producing one record per CDR3 protein. There are 6,500 to 9,500 distinct CDR3 sequences in the sample; approximately 17% occur only once, and 1.4% lies in the top ten. These receptor sequences come from a human patient who had a liver transplant. A subset of T cells may come from the graft donor. Both conserved end residues are part of each CDR3. Each record gives: D gene, clone size, V gene, J gene, CDR3 DNA, CDR3 protein. D genes are given only for firm matches. A clone size is listed for some rows: how often the clone was seen (once, few, many), or a class if it is expanded.

.	many	TRBV20-1	TRBJ1-1	TGCAGTGCTAGATCTCCCAGGGAGGGATTAACTGAAGCTTTCTTT	CSARSPREGLTEAFF
.	medium-sized	TRBV10-3	TRBJ2-1	TGTGCCATCAGTGGGAGAGGGCCTTCAAACCACAATGAGCAGTTCTTC	CAISGRGPSNHNEQFF
TRBD1	medium-sized	TRBV7-2	TRBJ1-4	TGTGCCAGCAGCCCCGGACAGGGTTCACAACTGTTTTTT	CASSPGQGSQLFF
.	medium-sized	TRBV18	TRBJ1-2	TGTGCCAGCTCACCGCAGAGGGGTGAAGGCTACACCTTC	CASSPQRGEGYTF
.	medium-sized	TRBV27	TRBJ1-1	TGTGCCAGCAGTTTCGGACCCCGAGGAGAAGCTTTCTTT	CASSFGPRGEAFF
.	medium-sized	TRBV7-2	TRBJ1-6	TGTGCCAGCAGCGTATCCGGGACGGTGGTTTCACCCCTCCACTTT	CASSVSGTVVSPLHF
TRBD2	.	TRBV6-5	TRBJ2-3	TGTGCCAGCAGCCTTAGCGGGACGGTGGCAGATACGCAGTATTTT	CASSLSGTVADTQYF
.	medium-sized	TRBV29-1	TRBJ1-2	TGCAGCGACAGGACGGATGGCTACACCTTC	CSDRTDGYTF
.	medium-sized	TRBV5-5	TRBJ1-3	TGTGCCAGCAGCAGACAGAGCTCTGGAAACACCATATATTTT	CASSRQSSGNTIYF
.	.	TRBV2	TRBJ1-3	TGTGCCAGCAATGAACCGGCAGCCGGGAACACCATATATTTT	CASNEPAAGNTIYF
.	medium-sized	TRBV6-5	TRBJ2-7	TGTGCCAGCAGACCTGACACATCCCCCCCCGAGGAGCAGTACTTC	CASRPDTSPPEEQYF
.	once	TRBV6-5	TRBJ2-4	TGTGCCAGCAGCGGGGGCGGAATAGCCAAAAACATTCAGTACTTC	CASSGGGIAKNIQYF
.	.	TRBV12-3/TRBV12-4	TRBJ2-2	TGTGCCAGCAGCCGTTGGGGATACACCGGGGAGCTGTTTTTT	CASSRWGYTGELFF
.	.	TRBV20-1	TRBJ2-1	TGCAGTGCTAGAGACCCCCGCGGAAACAACAATGAGCAGTTCTTC	CSARDPRGNNNEQFF
.	many	TRBV19	TRBJ2-7	TGTGCCAGTAGTACCCCCCACAGGGCGTACGAGCAGTACTTC	CASSTPHRAYEQYF
.	few	TRBV2	TRBJ1-1	TGTGCCAGCAGTGACCAACCTAACACTGAAGCTTTCTTT	CASSDQPNTEAFF
.	many	TRBV29-1	TRBJ2-5	TGCAGCGTACGGGGTTCGGAGACCCAGTACTTC	CSVRGSETQYF
TRBD1	many	TRBV6-1	TRBJ1-1	TGTGCCAGCAGTTCCCCAGGGGGCGCGACCACTGAAGCTTTCTTT	CASSSPGGATTEAFF
.	medium-sized	TRBV5-4	TRBJ1-1	TGTGCCAGCCGGGGGGGCTGGACGAACACTGAAGCTTTCTTT	CASRGGWTNTEAFF
TRBD1	medium-sized	TRBV18	TRBJ1-6	TGTGCCAGCTCACCCTCGGACAGGGGGAATTCACCCCTCCACTTT	CASSPSDRGNSPLHF
TRBD1	.	TRBV20-1	TRBJ1-3	TGCAGTGCTCGGACAGGGCCAACTGGAAACACCATATATTTT	CSARTGPTGNTIYF
TRBD1	medium-sized	TRBV29-1	TRBJ1-3	TGCAGCGTTGCCCTATTAACAGGGGGTCCTGGAAACACCATATATTTT	CSVALLTGGPGNTIYF
.	few	TRBV12-3/TRBV12-4	TRBJ2-7	TGTGCCAGCAGTTTACAAAGGGTACACCCCTACGAGCAGTACTTC	CASSLQRVHPYEQYF
TRBD2	.	TRBV29-1	TRBJ2-3	TGCAGCGTGGGCAGACTAGCGGACACTGATACGCAGTATTTT	CSVGRLADTDTQYF
.	many	TRBV29-1	TRBJ2-5	TGCAGCGTCGAAAGGTCGGGACCTAGCGTGGAGACCCAGTACTTC	CSVERSGPSVETQYF
TRBD1	few	TRBV20-1	TRBJ1-5	TGCAGTGCCAAGGGACAGCGGGGTCAGCCCCAGCATTTT	CSAKGQRGQPQHF
.	medium-sized	TRBV6-5	TRBJ1-4	TGTGCCAGCAGTTCCAACAGGGAAAAACTGTTTTTT	CASSSNREKLFF
.	.	TRBV12-3/TRBV12-4	TRBJ2-7	TGTGCCAGCAGTTTAGACCCCAGCTCCTACGAGCAGTACTTC	CASSLDPSSYEQYF
TRBD2	many	TRBV6-1	TRBJ2-7	TGTGCCAGCAGTACTACTAGCGGGGGGGCCGTTTACGAGCAGTACTTC	CASSTTSGGAVYEQYF
TRBD1	.	TRBV20-1	TRBJ1-1	TGCAGTGCTACCGACAGGGGATGGACTGAAGCTTTCTTT	CSATDRGWTEAFF
.	.	TRBV12-3/TRBV12-4	TRBJ1-2	TGTGCCAGCAGTCTCGACAGGTATGGCTACACCTTC	CASSLDRYGYTF
.	few	TRBV5-6	TRBJ2-7	TGTGCCAGCAGGACCAGCCAATTACGGGGGCAGTACTTC	CASRTSQLRGQYF
.	few	TRBV25-1	TRBJ1-6	TGTGCCAGCAGTGAAGACTTCGGGCCCCTCCACTTT	CASSEDFGPLHF
.	few	TRBV12-3/TRBV12-4	TRBJ1-2	TGTGCCAGCAGTTTAGAAGGGGATGGCTACACCTTC	CASSLEGDGYTF
.	.	TRBV12-3/TRBV12-4	TRBJ1-1	TGTGCCAGCAGTTTAAGGCAGACGAACACTGAAGCTTTCTTT	CASSLRQTNTEAFF
.	.	TRBV6-2/TRBV6-3	TRBJ2-5	TGTGCCAGCAGCCAACAAGAGACCCAGTACTTC	CASSQQETQYF
.	few	TRBV30	TRBJ1-3	TGTGCCTGGAGTGCAGGGATCGGAAACACCATATATTTT	CAWSAGIGNTIYF
.	.	TRBV5-6	TRBJ2-5	TGTGCCAGCAGCTTGGTTTCGCGGGGAGAGACCCAGTACTTC	CASSLVSRGETQYF
TRBD2	few	TRBV5-1	TRBJ2-7	TGCGCCAGCAGCTTGCTAGCGGGGGGGAGCTCCTACGAGCAGTACTTC	CASSLLAGGSSYEQYF
TRBD1	.	TRBV12-3/TRBV12-4	TRBJ2-7	TGTGCCAGCAGTTTAGCGCCGGGACAGGGGGGCTCCTACGAGCAGTACTTC	CASSLAPGQGGSYEQYF